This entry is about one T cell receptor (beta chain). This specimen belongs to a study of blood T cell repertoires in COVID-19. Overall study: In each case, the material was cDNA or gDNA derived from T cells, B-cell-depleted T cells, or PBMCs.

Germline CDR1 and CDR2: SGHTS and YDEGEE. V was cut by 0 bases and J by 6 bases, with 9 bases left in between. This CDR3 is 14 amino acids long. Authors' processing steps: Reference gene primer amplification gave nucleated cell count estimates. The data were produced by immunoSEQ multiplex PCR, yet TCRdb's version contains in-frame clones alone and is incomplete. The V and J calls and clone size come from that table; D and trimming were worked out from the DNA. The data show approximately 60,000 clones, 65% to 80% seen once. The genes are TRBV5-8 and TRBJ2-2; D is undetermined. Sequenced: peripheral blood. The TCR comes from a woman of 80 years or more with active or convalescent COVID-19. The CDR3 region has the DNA TGTGCCAGCAGCTTGGTTGTTGAGGCCGGGGAGCTGTTTTTT. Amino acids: CASSLVVEAGELFF.